Here is one TCR beta chain with its context. This sample is drawn from a study of blood T cell repertoires in COVID-19. About the research overall: Samples representing acute and convalescent COVID-19 were sourced from the United States, Italy and Spain. Sources were T cells, B-cell-depleted T cells, or PBMCs; the material itself was cDNA or gDNA.

This CDR3 spans 15 amino acids. J gave up 0 bases and V 7 bases, and 4 bases lay outside the gene matches. Per the germline V gene, CDR1 is LNHDA and CDR2 is SQIVND (reference sequence). Authors' data handling: Amplification with reference gene primers provided the estimates of nucleated cell counts. Assay used: immunoSEQ multiplex PCR; TCRdb lists only in-frame clones, some missing. The V and J calls and the clone size are those of that table, but D and trimming were determined from the DNA. The sample includes fewer than 450,000 clones, around nine tenths of them seen just once. This TCR came from a woman under 30 who had recovered from COVID-19. Source material: peripheral blood. This chain joins TRBV19 and TRBJ1-4; 8 bases align to TRBD1. The CDR3 region has the DNA TGTGCCAGTACCGACAGGGGAGCAACTAATGAAAAACTGTTTTTT. Translation gives CASTDRGATNEKLFF.